Presented here are 28 T cell receptor beta chains from one specimen sequenced in a study of Ad26.COV2.S vaccination and SARS-CoV-2 variants. Profiled with immunoSEQ multiplex PCR; TCRdb holds only in-frame clones, not every one. The sample contains approximately 360,000 clones, roughly 80% of which appear only once. The treatment is: some 20 received Ad26.COV2.S at low or high dose, single or two shots; about five received placebo; per-sample allocation not given. The samples date from day 63 after the first vaccine or placebo injection. The material was peripheral blood, obtained in a trial of Ad26.COV2.S vaccine versus placebo. These TCRs come from a person aged 18-60 years who received the Ad26.COV2.S COVID-19 vaccine or a placebo.

The V gene is TRBV5-4, the J gene TRBJ1-1; D call uncertain. The CDR3 is 13 residues long. With 3 bases removed from V and 0 bases from J, the gap between germline ends came to 6 bases. The germline CDR1 and CDR2 sequences are SGHNT and YYREEE (reference sequence). CDR3 protein: CASSSNMNTEAFF. The CDR3 DNA sequence: TGTGCCAGCAGCTCTAACATGAACACTGAAGCTTTCTTT.

This clone was counted a few times. J is TRBJ2-2 and V is TRBV9; D not resolved. The CDR3 spans 12 residues. Trimming pared 2 bases from V and 4 bases from J, leaving 3 bases between. Germline CDR1 and CDR2: SGDLS and YYNGEE. CDR3 sequence: CASSVFTGELFF. The CDR3 DNA reads TGTGCCAGCAGCGTCTTCACCGGGGAGCTGTTTTTT.

This clone has a handful of counts. The chain links TRBV6-2 or TRBV6-3 to TRBJ2-1; D is perhaps TRBD2 (5 bases). V gave up 5 bases and J gave up 6 bases, with 11 bases separating them. Germline V gene lookup returns CDR1 MNHEY and CDR2 SVGEGT. The CDR3 totals 13 residues. The CDR3 region has the DNA TGTGCCAGCAGTCCAAAAGCGGTCAATGAGCAGTTCTTC. It yields the protein CASSPKAVNEQFF.

This chain connects TRBV4-2 to TRBJ2-3, with D perhaps TRBD2 (7 bases). CDR1 is LGHNA and CDR2 is YNFKEQ in the germline V gene. The V end was cut by 0 bases, the J end by 2 bases, with 12 bases between. The CDR3 sequence is 16 residues long. In DNA, the CDR3 is TGTGCCAGCAGCCAAGAAAGGGGGGGGTCCACAGATACGCAGTATTTT. Protein sequence: CASSQERGGSTDTQYF.

The gene calls are TRBV14 and TRBJ2-6; D is ambiguous. The V end lost 1 base, the J end lost 0 bases, and 4 bases lay between the germline ends. Germline values: CDR1 SGHDN, CDR2 FVKESK. This CDR3 region has 15 residues. The CDR3 region has the DNA TGTGCCAGCAGCCAAGGGGCCTCTGGGGCCAACGTCCTGACTTTC. Translating it yields CASSQGASGANVLTF.

The chain links TRBV27 to TRBJ1-1; 7 bases are shared with TRBD1. Germline V gene lookup returns CDR1 MNHEY and CDR2 SMNVEV (reference sequence). The CDR3 length is 17 residues. The V and J ends lost 6 bases and 0 bases, in that order; junction bases with no gene match: 13. CDR3: CASSASAGGLLNTEAFF. CDR3 in DNA: TGTGCCAGCAGCGCCTCAGCAGGGGGGCTATTGAACACTGAAGCTTTCTTT.

The V call is TRBV27, the J call TRBJ2-7; TRBD2 is a possible D gene (5 bases). Germline assignment: CDR1 MNHEY and CDR2 SMNVEV (reference sequence). The CDR3 has 13 residues. Trimming shortened V by 8 bases and J by 4 bases, and 15 bases separated the two germline ends. The CDR3 DNA reads TGTGCCAGCGGTAAGAGGGTGGATTACGAGCAGTACTTC. Amino acids: CASGKRVDYEQYF.

The V call is TRBV19, the J call TRBJ2-7; TRBD2 matches 16 bases. V dropped 5 bases and J dropped 5; count of bases not matched to a gene: 12. Germline CDR1 LNHDA, CDR2 SQIVND (reference sequence). The CDR3 length is 18 residues. The DNA for the CDR3 is TGTGCCAGTAGTGAACCGAAAGGGGGACTAGCGGGAGGGGACGAGCAGTACTTC. Amino acids: CASSEPKGGLAGGDEQYF.

The chain joins TRBV27 to TRBJ1-1; TRBD1 matches 7 bases. This CDR3 spans 13 amino acids. Germline V lookup: CDR1 MNHEY, CDR2 SMNVEV (reference sequence). The ends lost 5 bases at V and 5 bases at J; junction bases unmatched: 5. In DNA form, the CDR3 reads TGTGCCAGCAGTCAACAGGGGAGGACTGAAGCTTTCTTT. Translated: CASSQQGRTEAFF.

J is TRBJ2-7 and V is TRBV14; 14 positions agree with TRBD2. V shed 4 bases, J shed 2 bases, and the junction held 7 bases outside the gene matches. CDR1 is SGHDN, CDR2 FVKESK, per germline. The length of the CDR3 is 17 residues. The CDR3 coding sequence is TGTGCCAGCAGCCGAGGGACTAGCGGGAGCGATCCCTACGAGCAGTACTTC. It encodes CASSRGTSGSDPYEQYF.

In the case of this clone: This CDR3 is also generated by other DNA sequences in the sample. The rearrangement links TRBV18 to TRBJ2-1; D call uncertain. The CDR3 is 12 residues long. Trimming cost V 2 bases and J 8 bases, with 7 bases left between them. Germline loops: CDR1 KGHSH, CDR2 LQKENI. In DNA form, the CDR3 reads TGTGCCAGCTCACCATCGTCGGATGAGCAGTTCTTC. Translation gives CASSPSSDEQFF.

The chain combines TRBV5-6 with TRBJ1-1; D unresolved. The CDR3 spans 12 residues. The ends were cut back, 4 bases at V and 5 bases at J, with 9 bases in the middle. CDR1 is SGHDT and CDR2 is YYEEEE in the germline V gene. The CDR3 DNA follows: TGTGCCAGCAGCCATGGTTGGACTGAAGCTTTCTTT. This gives the protein CASSHGWTEAFF.

This clone was counted a single time. This sequence joins TRBV6-5 and TRBJ2-7; D possibly corresponds to TRBD1 (6 bases). The CDR3 totals 11 residues. Germline-derived CDR1 and CDR2 are MNHEY and SVGAGI. V was cut by 0 bases and J by 9 bases, with 6 bases left in between. DNA of the CDR3: TGTGCCAGCAGTTACTCGGACAGGCAGTACTTC. It specifies CASSYSDRQYF.

J is TRBJ1-2 and V is TRBV11-2; D remains unclear. V was cut by 2 bases and J by 8 bases, with 15 bases left in between. Germline loops: CDR1 SGHAT, CDR2 FQNNGV. There are 14 residues in the CDR3. Here the CDR3 reads CASSLSFGNFGYTF. In DNA form, the CDR3 reads TGTGCCAGCAGCTTAAGCTTCGGGAACTTCGGCTACACCTTC.

For this clone: This CDR3 is also generated by other DNA sequences in the sample. V gene TRBV15 combines with J gene TRBJ1-1; D is unclear. The CDR3 length is 13 residues. V gave up 0 bases and J gave up 5 bases, with 7 bases separating them. Germline V gene data show CDR1 as LNHNV and CDR2 as YYDKDF (reference sequence). CDR3: CATSRDRGTEAFF. The CDR3 DNA is TGTGCCACCAGCAGAGATCGCGGGACTGAAGCTTTCTTT.

This clone was counted once. The chain joins TRBV5-1 to TRBJ1-1, with D perhaps TRBD1 (6 bases). Trimming removed 4 bases at V and 7 bases at J, with 20 bases between. The length of the CDR3 is 15 residues. Germline CDR1 is SGHRS and CDR2 is YFSETQ. CDR3 protein: CASSPGWNLGGEAFF. CDR3 nucleotides: TGCGCCAGCAGCCCCGGGTGGAATTTAGGGGGTGAAGCTTTCTTT.

V gene TRBV5-5 combines with J gene TRBJ2-2; 10 nucleotides match TRBD2. Germline loops: CDR1 SGHKS, CDR2 YYEKEE (reference sequence). Trimming took 9 bases from V and 5 from J; bases not matched to a gene: 16. This CDR3 has 17 amino acids. The CDR3 region has the DNA TGTGCCACTACTCGAGCGGGGGGGCCGGTACGAACCGGGGAGCTGTTTTTT. Translation: CATTRAGGPVRTGELFF.

The genes are TRBV7-9 and TRBJ2-7; D gene unclear. The CDR3 extends over 16 amino acids. V lost 2 bases and J 1 base, leaving 15 bases between the germline ends. Germline-derived CDR1 and CDR2 are SEHNR and FQNEAQ (reference sequence). The DNA for the CDR3 is TGTGCCAGCAGCTTAACTTCGGGCCGAAGATCCTACGAGCAGTACTTC. It encodes CASSLTSGRRSYEQYF.

This chain connects TRBV3-1 (or the pseudogene TRBV3-2) to TRBJ2-3, with TRBD2 matching over 10 bases. CDR1 is LGHDT, CDR2 YNNKEL, per germline (reference sequence). V shed 5 bases, J shed 6 bases, and the junction held 5 bases outside the gene matches. This CDR3 comprises 14 residues. CDR3 sequence (DNA): TGTGCCAGCAGCTCCCGACTAGCGGGCGATACGCAGTATTTT. Encoded protein: CASSSRLAGDTQYF.

This clone was picked up a small number of times. The rearrangement uses TRBV2 and TRBJ1-5, with no clear D. Germline V CDR1 and CDR2: SNHLY, FYNNEI. The V gene lost 2 bases and the J gene lost 0 bases, with 8 bases spanning the gap. The CDR3 consists of 15 residues. The CDR3 DNA reads as TGTGCCAGCAGTGAAACAGATACTAGCAATCAGCCCCAGCATTTT. Translated: CASSETDTSNQPQHF.

This clone was found once. The gene calls are TRBV29-1 and TRBJ2-1; 7 bases are shared with TRBD2. The trim removed 0 bases at V and 3 bases at J, leaving 5 bases unmatched. The CDR3 totals 15 residues. CDR1 and CDR2 (germline): SQVTM, ANQGSEA. CDR3 region: CSVEEGPSGYNEQFF. The CDR3 coding sequence is TGCAGCGTTGAAGAAGGGCCTAGCGGCTACAATGAGCAGTTCTTC.

This clone was seen more than once but under ten times. This chain uses TRBV3-1 (or the pseudogene TRBV3-2) with TRBJ2-5; 9 bases line up with TRBD2. Trimming removed 1 base from V and 0 bases from J; junction bases left unmatched: 3. The CDR3 extends over 16 amino acids. CDR1 and CDR2 from the germline V gene are LGHDT and YNNKEL (reference sequence). The CDR3 here is CASSQATSGDQETQYF. CDR3 sequence (DNA): TGTGCCAGCAGCCAAGCGACTAGCGGAGACCAAGAGACCCAGTACTTC.

The J gene is TRBJ2-1, the V gene TRBV18, with TRBD2 identical over 8 bases. This CDR3 has 18 residues. V shed 10 bases and J 5 bases; nucleotides not matched to a gene: 22. The V gene's germline CDR1 is KGHSH and CDR2 LQKENI. The CDR3 DNA is TGTGCCACCACCTCCCTCCAGCTCAGGACGGGAGGGAACAATGAGCAGTTCTTC. It specifies CATTSLQLRTGGNNEQFF. Based on the CDR3 plus reference TRBV18 and TRBJ2-1, the full variable domain is NAGVMQNPRHLVRRRGQEARLRCSPMKGHSHVYWYRQLPEEGLKFMVYLQKENIIDESGMPKERFSAEFPKEGPSILRIQQVVRGDSAAYFCATTSLQLRTGGNNEQFFGPGTRLTVL.

J is TRBJ1-2 and V is TRBV14; 8 positions agree with TRBD1. Germline assignment: CDR1 SGHDN and CDR2 FVKESK. V gave up 2 bases and J gave up 6 bases; unmatched junction bases: 2. The CDR3 sequence is 13 residues long. The CDR3 here is CASSQLDRDGYTF. In DNA form, the CDR3 reads TGTGCCAGCAGCCAACTGGACAGGGATGGCTACACCTTC.

The chain combines TRBV7-9 with TRBJ2-1; D is undetermined. V was shortened by 7 bases and J by 0 bases, with 10 bases between the two germline ends. Germline values: CDR1 SEHNR, CDR2 FQNEAQ (reference sequence). This CDR3 has 14 amino acids. The CDR3 nucleotides read TGTGCCAGCACCTTCTTAAGCTCCTACAATGAGCAGTTCTTC. The encoded protein is CASTFLSSYNEQFF.

This clone was recorded only once. V is TRBV9 and J is TRBJ2-5; TRBD1 might be the D (6 bases). This CDR3 contains 15 residues. Germline CDR1 is SGDLS and CDR2 is YYNGEE. V lost 2 bases to trimming and J lost 5 bases, with 16 bases between them. Here the CDR3 reads CASSVQYVRGETQYF. CDR3 in DNA: TGTGCCAGCAGCGTCCAGTATGTAAGGGGGGAGACCCAGTACTTC.

The chain links TRBV19 to TRBJ2-7, with 10 bases that match TRBD1. The V gene's germline CDR1 is LNHDA and CDR2 SQIVND (reference sequence). The CDR3 is 13 amino acids. V was clipped by 6 bases and J by 6 bases; unmatched bases: 5. CDR3 amino acids: CASSVGQGTEQYF. Here the CDR3 DNA reads TGTGCCAGTAGCGTGGGACAGGGGACCGAGCAGTACTTC.

V is TRBV19 and J is TRBJ2-1, with TRBD2 matching over 11 bases. In germline, CDR1 is LNHDA, CDR2 SQIVND (reference sequence). The CDR3 runs 15 residues. Germline trimming cut 5 bases from V and 7 bases from J; bases unmatched to any gene: 7. CDR3: CASSLSGGVFNEQFF. CDR3 nucleotide sequence: TGTGCCAGTAGTCTTAGCGGGGGGGTTTTTAATGAGCAGTTCTTC.